This T cell receptor (beta chain) emerged from a study of control samples from healthy donors and cancer patients. This CDR3 is 13 amino acids long. The V segment lost 3 bases and the J segment 8 bases; nucleotides outside the gene matches: 4. Germline CDR1 SEHNR, CDR2 FQNEAQ (reference sequence). Method: immunoSEQ multiplex PCR; TCRdb's copy keeps in-frame clones and lacks some. The repertoire has approximately 81,000 clones, 90% to 95% of them found once; the top ten carry around 5%. Input material: blood. This chain uses TRBV7-9 with TRBJ1-2; TRBD1 matches 9 bases. The clonotype was recovered from a woman between 18 and 30 years old in good health. The CDR3 sequence: CASSLDRGMGYTF. CDR3 DNA: TGTGCCAGCAGCTTGGACAGGGGCATGGGCTACACCTTC. Complete variable domain (other parts from reference TRBV7-9 and TRBJ1-2): DTGVSQNPRHKITKRGQNVTFRCDPISEHNRLYWYRQTLGQGPEFLTYFQNEAQLEKSRLLSDRFSAERPKGSFSTLEIQRTEQGDSAMYLCASSLDRGMGYTFGSGTRLTVV.